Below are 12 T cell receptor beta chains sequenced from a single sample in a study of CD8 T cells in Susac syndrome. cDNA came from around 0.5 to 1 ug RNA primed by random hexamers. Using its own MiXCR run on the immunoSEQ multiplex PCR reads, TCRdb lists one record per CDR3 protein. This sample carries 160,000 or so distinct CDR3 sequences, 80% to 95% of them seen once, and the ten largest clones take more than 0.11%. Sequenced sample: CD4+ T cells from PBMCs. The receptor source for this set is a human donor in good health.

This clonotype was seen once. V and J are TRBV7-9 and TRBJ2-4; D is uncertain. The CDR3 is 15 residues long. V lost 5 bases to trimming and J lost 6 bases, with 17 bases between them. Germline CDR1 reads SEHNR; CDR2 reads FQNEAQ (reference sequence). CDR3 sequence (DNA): TGTGCCAGCAGCGGAGATGGGCTCAGCTTAAACATTCAGTACTTC. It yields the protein CASSGDGLSLNIQYF.

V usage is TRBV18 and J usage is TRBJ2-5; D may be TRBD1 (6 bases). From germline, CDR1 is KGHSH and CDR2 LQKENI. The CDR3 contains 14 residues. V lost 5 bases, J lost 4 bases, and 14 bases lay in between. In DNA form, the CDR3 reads TGTGCCAGCTCATCTATTGGGGGCGGAGAGACCCAGTACTTC. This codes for CASSSIGGGETQYF.

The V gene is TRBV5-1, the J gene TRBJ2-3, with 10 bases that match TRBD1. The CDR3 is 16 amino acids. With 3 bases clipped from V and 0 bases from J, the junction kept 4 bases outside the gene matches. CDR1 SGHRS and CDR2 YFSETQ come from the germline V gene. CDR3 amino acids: CASSWRGQGSTDTQYF. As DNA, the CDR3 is TGCGCCAGCAGCTGGAGGGGACAGGGGAGCACAGATACGCAGTATTTT.

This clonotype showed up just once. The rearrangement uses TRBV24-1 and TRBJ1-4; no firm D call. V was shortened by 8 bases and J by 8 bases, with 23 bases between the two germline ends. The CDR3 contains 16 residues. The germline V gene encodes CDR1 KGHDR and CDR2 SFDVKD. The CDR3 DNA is TGTGCCACCACTCTCTCCGCCGGGAGGTTAAAGGAAAAACTGTTTTTT. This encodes CATTLSAGRLKEKLFF.

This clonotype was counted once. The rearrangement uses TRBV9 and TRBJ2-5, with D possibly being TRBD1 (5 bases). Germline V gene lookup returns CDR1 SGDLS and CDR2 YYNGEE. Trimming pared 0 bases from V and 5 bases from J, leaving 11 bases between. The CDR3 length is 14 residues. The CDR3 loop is CASSVGTGIETQYF. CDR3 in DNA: TGTGCCAGCAGCGTAGGAACAGGCATTGAGACCCAGTACTTC.

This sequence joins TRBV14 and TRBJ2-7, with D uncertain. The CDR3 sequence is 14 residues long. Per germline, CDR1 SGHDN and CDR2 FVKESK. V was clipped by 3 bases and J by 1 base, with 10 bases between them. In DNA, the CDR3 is TGTGCCAGCAGCCAGGGAAAGGTATCCTACGAGCAGTACTTC. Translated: CASSQGKVSYEQYF. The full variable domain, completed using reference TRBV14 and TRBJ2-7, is EAGVTQFPSHSVIEKGQTVTLRCDPISGHDNLYWYRRVMGKEIKFLLHFVKESKQDESGMPNNRFLAERTGGTYSTLKVQPAELEDSGVYFCASSQGKVSYEQYFGPGTRLTVT.

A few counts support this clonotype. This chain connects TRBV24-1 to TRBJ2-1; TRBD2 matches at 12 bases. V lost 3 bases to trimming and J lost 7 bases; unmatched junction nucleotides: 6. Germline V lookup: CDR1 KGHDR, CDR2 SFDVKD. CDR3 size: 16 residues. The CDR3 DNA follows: TGTGCCACCAGTGATCCCGGGCTAGCGGGGGGGAATGAGCAGTTCTTC. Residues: CATSDPGLAGGNEQFF.

The CDR3, as DNA: TGTGCTAGTGCCATTAACCAGGTAGCGGTCTCTTACAATGAGCAGTTCTTC. As protein: CASAINQVAVSYNEQFF. The chain employs TRBV12-5 and TRBJ2-1, with TRBD2 as a possible D gene (6 bases). Germline V gene data show CDR1 as LGHNT and CDR2 as FRNRAP. The CDR3 runs to 17 residues. V shed 7 bases and J shed 4 bases, with 23 bases lying between them.

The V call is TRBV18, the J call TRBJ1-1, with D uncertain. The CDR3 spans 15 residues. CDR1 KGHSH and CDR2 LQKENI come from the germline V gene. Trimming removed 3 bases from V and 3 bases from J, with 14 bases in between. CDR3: CASSPLHTGYTEAFF. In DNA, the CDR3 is TGTGCCAGCTCACCTCTACATACTGGGTACACTGAAGCTTTCTTT. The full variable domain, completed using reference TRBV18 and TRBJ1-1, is NAGVMQNPRHLVRRRGQEARLRCSPMKGHSHVYWYRQLPEEGLKFMVYLQKENIIDESGMPKERFSAEFPKEGPSILRIQQVVRGDSAAYFCASSPLHTGYTEAFFGQGTRLTVV.

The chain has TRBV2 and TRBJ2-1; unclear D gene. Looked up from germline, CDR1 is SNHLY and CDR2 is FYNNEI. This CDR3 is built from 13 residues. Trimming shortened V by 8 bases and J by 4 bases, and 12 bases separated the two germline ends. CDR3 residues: CASHRTIYNEQFF. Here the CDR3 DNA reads TGTGCCAGCCATCGCACTATTTACAATGAGCAGTTCTTC.

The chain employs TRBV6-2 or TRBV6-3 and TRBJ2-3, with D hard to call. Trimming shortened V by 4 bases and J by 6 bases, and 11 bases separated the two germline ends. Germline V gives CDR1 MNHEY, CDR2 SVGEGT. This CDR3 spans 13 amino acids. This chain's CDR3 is CASSSGSWDTQYF. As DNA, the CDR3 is TGTGCCAGCAGTTCCGGGTCTTGGGATACGCAGTATTTT.

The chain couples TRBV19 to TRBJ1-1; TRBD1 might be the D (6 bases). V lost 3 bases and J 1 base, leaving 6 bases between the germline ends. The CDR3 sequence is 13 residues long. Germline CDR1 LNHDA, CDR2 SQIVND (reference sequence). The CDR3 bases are TGTGCCAGTAGTATGACAGGGAACACTGAAGCTTTCTTT. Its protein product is CASSMTGNTEAFF. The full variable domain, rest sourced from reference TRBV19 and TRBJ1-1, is DGGITQSPKYLFRKEGQNVTLSCEQNLNHDAMYWYRQDPGQGLRLIYYSQIVNDFQKGDIAEGYSVSREKKESFPLTVTSAQKNPTAFYLCASSMTGNTEAFFGQGTRLTVV.